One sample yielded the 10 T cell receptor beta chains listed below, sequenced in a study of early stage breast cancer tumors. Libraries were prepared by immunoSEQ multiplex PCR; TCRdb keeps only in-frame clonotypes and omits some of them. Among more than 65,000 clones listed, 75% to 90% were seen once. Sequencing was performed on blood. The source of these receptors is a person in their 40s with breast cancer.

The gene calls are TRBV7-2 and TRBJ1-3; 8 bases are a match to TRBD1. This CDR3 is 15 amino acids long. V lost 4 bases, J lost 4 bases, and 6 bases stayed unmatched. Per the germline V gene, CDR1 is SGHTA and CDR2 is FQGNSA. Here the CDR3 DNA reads TGTGCCAGCAGCTCACGGACAGGGCCCGGAAACACCATATATTTT. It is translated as CASSSRTGPGNTIYF.

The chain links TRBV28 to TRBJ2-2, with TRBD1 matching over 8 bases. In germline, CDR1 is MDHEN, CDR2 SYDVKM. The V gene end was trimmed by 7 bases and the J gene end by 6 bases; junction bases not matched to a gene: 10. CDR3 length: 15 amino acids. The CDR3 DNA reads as TGTGCCAGCACAAGGGGGCAGGGGGCGTCCGGGGAGCTGTTTTTT. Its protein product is CASTRGQGASGELFF. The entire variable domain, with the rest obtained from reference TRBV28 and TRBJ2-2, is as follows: DVKVTQSSRYLVKRTGEKVFLECVQDMDHENMFWYRQDPGLGLRLIYFSYDVKMKEKGDIPEGYSVSREKKERFSLILESASTNQTSMYLCASTRGQGASGELFFGEGSRLTVL.

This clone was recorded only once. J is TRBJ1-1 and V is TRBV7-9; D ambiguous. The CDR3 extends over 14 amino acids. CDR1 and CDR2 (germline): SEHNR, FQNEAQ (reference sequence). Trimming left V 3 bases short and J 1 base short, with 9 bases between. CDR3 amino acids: CASSLRSGNTEAFF. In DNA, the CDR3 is TGTGCCAGCAGCTTGCGGTCGGGGAACACTGAAGCTTTCTTT.

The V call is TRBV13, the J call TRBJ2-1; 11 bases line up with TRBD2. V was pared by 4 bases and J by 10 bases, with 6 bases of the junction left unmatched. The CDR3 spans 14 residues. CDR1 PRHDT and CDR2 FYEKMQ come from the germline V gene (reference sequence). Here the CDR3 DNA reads TGTGCCAGCAGCTACTGGACTAGCGGGTACGAGCAGTTCTTC. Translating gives CASSYWTSGYEQFF.

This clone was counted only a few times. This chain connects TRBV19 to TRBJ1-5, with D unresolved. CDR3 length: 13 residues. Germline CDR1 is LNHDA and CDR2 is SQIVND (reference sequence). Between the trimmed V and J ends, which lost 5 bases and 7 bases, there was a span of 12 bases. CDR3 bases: TGTGCCAGTAGTCTCTTTAAAGGACAGCCCCAGCATTTT. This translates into CASSLFKGQPQHF.

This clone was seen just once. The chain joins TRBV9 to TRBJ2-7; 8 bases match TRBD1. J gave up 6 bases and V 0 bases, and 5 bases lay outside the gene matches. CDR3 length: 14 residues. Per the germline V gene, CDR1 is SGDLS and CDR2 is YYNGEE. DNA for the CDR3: TGTGCCAGCAGCGTAGAGGACAGGGTCCGCGAGCAGTACTTC. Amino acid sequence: CASSVEDRVREQYF. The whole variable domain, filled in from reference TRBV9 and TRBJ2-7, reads DSGVTQTPKHLITATGQRVTLRCSPRSGDLSVYWYQQSLDQGLQFLIQYYNGEERAKGNILERFSAQQFPDLHSELNLSSLELGDSALYFCASSVEDRVREQYFGPGTRLTVT.

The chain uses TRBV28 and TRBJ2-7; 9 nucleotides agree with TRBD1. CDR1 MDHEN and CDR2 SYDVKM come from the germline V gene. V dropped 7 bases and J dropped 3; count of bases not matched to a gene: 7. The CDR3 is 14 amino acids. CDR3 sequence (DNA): TGTGCCAGCATTTCTGGACAGGGGATCTACGAGCAGTACTTC. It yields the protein CASISGQGIYEQYF. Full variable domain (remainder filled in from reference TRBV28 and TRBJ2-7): DVKVTQSSRYLVKRTGEKVFLECVQDMDHENMFWYRQDPGLGLRLIYFSYDVKMKEKGDIPEGYSVSREKKERFSLILESASTNQTSMYLCASISGQGIYEQYFGPGTRLTVT.

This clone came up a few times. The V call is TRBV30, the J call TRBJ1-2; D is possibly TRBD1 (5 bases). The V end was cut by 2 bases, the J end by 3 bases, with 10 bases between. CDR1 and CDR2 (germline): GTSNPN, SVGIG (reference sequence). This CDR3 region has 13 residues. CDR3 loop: CAWSRTGDYGYTF. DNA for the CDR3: TGTGCCTGGAGTCGGACGGGGGACTATGGCTACACCTTC.

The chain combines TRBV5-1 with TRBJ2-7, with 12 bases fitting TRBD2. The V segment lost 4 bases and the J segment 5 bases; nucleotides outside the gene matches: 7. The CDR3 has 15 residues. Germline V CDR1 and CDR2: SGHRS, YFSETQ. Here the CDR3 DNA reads TGCGCCAGCAGCAGAGAGACTAGCGGGAGTAACGAGCAGTACTTC. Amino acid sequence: CASSRETSGSNEQYF.

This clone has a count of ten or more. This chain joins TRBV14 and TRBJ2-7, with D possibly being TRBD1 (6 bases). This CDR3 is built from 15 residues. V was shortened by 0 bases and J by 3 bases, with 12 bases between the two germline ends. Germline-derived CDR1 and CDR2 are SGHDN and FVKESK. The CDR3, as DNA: TGTGCCAGCAGCCAAGAATGGGGGCAGATCTACGAGCAGTACTTC. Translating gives CASSQEWGQIYEQYF.